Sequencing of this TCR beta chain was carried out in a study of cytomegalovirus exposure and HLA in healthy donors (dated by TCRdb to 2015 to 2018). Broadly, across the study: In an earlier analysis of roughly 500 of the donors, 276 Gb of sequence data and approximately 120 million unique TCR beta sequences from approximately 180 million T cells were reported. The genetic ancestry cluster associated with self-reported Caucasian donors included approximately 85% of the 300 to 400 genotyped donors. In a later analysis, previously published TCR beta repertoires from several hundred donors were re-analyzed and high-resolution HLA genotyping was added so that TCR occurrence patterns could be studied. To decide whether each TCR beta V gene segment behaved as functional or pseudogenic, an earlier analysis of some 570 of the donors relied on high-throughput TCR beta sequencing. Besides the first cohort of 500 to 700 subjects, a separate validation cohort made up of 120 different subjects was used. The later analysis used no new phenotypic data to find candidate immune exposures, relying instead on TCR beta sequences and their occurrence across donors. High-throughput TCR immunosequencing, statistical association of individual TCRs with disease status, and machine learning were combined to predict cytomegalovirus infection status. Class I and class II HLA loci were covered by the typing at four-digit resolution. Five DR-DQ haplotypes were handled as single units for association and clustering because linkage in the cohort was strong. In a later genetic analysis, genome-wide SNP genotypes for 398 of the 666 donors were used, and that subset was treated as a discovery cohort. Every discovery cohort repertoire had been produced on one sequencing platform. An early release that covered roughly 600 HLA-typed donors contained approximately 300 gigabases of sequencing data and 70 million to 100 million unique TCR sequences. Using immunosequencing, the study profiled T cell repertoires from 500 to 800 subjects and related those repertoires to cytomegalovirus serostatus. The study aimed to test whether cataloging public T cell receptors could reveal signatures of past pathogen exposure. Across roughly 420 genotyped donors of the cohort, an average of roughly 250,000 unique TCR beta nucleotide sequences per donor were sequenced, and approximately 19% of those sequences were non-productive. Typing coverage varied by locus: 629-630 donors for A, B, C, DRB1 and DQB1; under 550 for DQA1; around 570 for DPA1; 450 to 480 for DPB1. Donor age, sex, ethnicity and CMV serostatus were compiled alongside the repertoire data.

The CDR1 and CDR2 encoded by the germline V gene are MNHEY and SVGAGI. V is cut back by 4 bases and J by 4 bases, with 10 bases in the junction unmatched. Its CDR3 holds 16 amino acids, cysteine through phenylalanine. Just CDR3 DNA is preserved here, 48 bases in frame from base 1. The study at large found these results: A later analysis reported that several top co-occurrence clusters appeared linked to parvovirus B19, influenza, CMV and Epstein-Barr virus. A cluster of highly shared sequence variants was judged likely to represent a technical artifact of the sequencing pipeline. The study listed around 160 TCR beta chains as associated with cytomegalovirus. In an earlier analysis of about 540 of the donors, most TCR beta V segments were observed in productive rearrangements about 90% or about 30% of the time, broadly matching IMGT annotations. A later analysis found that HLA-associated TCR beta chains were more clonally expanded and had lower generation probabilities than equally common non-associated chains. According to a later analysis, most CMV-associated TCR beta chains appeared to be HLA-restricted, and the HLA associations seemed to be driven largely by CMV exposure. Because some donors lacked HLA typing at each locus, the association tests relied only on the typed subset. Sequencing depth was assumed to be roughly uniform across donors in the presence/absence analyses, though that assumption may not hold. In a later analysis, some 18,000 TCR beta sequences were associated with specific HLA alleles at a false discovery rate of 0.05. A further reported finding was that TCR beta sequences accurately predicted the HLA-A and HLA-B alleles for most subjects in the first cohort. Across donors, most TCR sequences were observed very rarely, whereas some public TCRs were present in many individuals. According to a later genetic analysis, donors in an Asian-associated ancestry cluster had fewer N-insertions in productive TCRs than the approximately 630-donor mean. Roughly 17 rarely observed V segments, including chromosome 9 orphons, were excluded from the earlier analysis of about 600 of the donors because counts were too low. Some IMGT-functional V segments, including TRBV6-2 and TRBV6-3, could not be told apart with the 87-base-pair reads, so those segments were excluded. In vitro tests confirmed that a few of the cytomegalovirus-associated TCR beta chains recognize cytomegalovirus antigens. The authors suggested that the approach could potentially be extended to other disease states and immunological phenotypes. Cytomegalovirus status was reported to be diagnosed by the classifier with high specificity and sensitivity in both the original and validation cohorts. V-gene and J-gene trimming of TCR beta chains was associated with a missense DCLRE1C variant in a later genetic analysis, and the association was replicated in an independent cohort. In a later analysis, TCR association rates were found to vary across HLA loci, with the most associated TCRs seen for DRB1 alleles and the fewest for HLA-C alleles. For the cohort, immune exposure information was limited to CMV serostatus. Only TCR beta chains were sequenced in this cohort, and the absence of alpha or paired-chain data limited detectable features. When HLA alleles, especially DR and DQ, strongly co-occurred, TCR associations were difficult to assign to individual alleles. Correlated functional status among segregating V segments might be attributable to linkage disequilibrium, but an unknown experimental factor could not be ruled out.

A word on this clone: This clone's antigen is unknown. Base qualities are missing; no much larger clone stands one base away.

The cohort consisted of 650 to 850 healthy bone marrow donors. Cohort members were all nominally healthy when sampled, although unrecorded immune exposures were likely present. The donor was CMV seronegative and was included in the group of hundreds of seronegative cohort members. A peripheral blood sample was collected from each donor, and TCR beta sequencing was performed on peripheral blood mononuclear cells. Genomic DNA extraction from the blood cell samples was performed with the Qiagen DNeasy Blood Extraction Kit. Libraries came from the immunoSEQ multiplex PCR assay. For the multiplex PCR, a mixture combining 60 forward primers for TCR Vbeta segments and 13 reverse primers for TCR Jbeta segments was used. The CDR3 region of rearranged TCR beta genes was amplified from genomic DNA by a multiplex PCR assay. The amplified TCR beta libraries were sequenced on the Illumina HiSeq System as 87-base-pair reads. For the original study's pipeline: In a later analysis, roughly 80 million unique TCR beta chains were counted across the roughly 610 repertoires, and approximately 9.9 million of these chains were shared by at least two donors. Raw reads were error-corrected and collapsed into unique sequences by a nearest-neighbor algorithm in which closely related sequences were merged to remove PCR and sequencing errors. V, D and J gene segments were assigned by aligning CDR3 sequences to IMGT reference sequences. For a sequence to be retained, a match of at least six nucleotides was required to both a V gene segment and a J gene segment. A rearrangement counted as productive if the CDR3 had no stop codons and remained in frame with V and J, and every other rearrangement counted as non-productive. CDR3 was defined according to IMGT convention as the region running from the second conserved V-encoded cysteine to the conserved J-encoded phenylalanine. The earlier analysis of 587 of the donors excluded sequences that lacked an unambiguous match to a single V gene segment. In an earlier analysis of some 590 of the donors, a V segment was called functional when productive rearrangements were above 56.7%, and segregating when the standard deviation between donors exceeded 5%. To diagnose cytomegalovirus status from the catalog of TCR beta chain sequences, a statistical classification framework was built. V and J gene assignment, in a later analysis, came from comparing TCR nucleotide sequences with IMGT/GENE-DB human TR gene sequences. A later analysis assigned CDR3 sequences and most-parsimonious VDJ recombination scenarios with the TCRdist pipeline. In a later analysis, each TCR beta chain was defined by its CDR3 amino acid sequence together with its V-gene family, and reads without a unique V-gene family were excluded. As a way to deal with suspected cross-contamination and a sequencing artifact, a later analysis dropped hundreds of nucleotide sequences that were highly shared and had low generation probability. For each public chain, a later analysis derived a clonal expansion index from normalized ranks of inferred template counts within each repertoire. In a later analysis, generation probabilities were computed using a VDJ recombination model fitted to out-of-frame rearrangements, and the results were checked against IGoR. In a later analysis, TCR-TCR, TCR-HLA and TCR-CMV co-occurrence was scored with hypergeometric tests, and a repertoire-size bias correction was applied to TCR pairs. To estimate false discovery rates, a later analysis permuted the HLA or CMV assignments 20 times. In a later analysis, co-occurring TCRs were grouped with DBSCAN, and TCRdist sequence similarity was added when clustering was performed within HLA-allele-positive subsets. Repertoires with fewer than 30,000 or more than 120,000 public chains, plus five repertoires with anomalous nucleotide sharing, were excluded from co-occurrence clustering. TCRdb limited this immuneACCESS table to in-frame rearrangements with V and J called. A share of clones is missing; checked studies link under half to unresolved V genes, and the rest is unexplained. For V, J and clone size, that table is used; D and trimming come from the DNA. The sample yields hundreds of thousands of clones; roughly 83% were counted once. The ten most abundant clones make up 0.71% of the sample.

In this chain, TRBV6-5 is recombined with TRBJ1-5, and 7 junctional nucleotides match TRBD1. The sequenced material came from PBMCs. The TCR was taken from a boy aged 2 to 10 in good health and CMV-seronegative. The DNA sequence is TGTGCCAGCAGTTTCTCGACAGGGTCCCCAAATCAGCCCCAGCATTTT. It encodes CASSFSTGSPNQPQHF.